This T cell receptor beta chain was observed in a study of cytomegalovirus exposure and HLA in healthy donors. Overall study results and limits: Clusters of TCRs from the first cohort tended to co-occur in the 110 or so validation repertoires (as a later analysis found).

The CDR3 contains 15 residues. The germline V gene encodes CDR1 MNHNS and CDR2 SASEGT. The junction had 7 bases not matched to a gene; V was cut back by 6 bases and J by 4 bases. With regard to this clone: Its antigen remains unidentified.

Data came from immunoSEQ multiplex PCR; TCRdb stores just in-frame clones and leaves some out. This repertoire shows approximately 200,000 clones, approximately 80% found once; its top ten account for 6% to 9%. The TCR comes from a man in his late teens or twenties in good health and CMV-seropositive. J is TRBJ1-2 and V is TRBV6-1, with 11 bases identical to TRBD1. The sequencing input was PBMCs. The DNA of the CDR3 is TGTGCCAGCAGGGCCGGGACAGGGGGAACCTATGGCTACACCTTC. Translated, it gives CASRAGTGGTYGYTF.